The 7 T cell receptor beta chains below were found in one sample sequenced in a study of T cell responses to AZD1222 COVID-19 vaccine. Sequencing used immunoSEQ multiplex PCR; TCRdb keeps in-frame clones, though not all of them. The sample holds over 100,000 clones, 80% to 90% seen once. Source: peripheral blood, taken on day 0 of AZD1222 vaccination. All receptors come from an adult in good health.

The chain carries TRBV6-5 and TRBJ1-1, with D maybe TRBD1 (5 bases). The germline V gene encodes CDR1 MNHEY and CDR2 SVGAGI. Trimming took off 2 bases at V and 0 bases at J, with 13 bases between the two ends. The CDR3 contains 16 residues. This chain's CDR3 is CASSYRGGNVNTEAFF. CDR3 coding DNA: TGTGCCAGCAGTTACAGGGGAGGTAATGTGAACACTGAAGCTTTCTTT.

The chain employs TRBV28 and TRBJ1-5; the D is unclear. The CDR3 loop spans 15 amino acids. Trimming took off 3 bases at V and 0 bases at J, with 9 bases between the two ends. The germline gives CDR1 MDHEN, CDR2 SYDVKM. CDR3 coding DNA: TGTGCCAGCAGTTTCCTCATTGGTAGCAATCAGCCCCAGCATTTT. Its protein product is CASSFLIGSNQPQHF.

This chain links TRBV18 with TRBJ1-1; D might be TRBD1 (5 bases). The V gene lost 6 bases and the J gene lost 0 bases, with 11 bases spanning the gap. The CDR3 has 14 residues. Germline V gene sequence: CDR1 KGHSH, CDR2 LQKENI. In DNA, the CDR3 is TGTGCCAGCTCCCAAGACAGACTGAACACTGAAGCTTTCTTT. Its protein product is CASSQDRLNTEAFF.

The chain couples TRBV19 to TRBJ2-2, with D possibly being TRBD2 (7 bases). This CDR3 contains 16 residues. Looked up from germline, CDR1 is LNHDA and CDR2 is SQIVND (reference sequence). The V and J ends lost 6 bases and 1 base respectively, with 15 bases between them. The CDR3 loop reads CASRSRGGRNTGELFF. CDR3 DNA: TGTGCCAGTAGGTCCAGGGGCGGGAGGAACACCGGGGAGCTGTTTTTT.

The V call is TRBV27, the J call TRBJ2-5; TRBD2 matches at 10 bases. CDR1 is MNHEY and CDR2 is SMNVEV in the germline V gene (reference sequence). The CDR3 has 14 amino acids. The V and J ends lost 7 bases and 4 bases, in that order; junction bases with no gene match: 6. CDR3 bases: TGTGCCAGCAAGGGACTAGCGAATTCAGAGACCCAGTACTTC. Amino acids: CASKGLANSETQYF.

The table lists this clone with a few counts. This chain links TRBV14 with TRBJ1-4; weak D call: TRBD1 (5 bases). With 1 base removed from V and 15 bases from J, the gap between germline ends came to 15 bases. Germline assignment: CDR1 SGHDN and CDR2 FVKESK. This CDR3 is built from 13 residues. The CDR3 is CASSQAVQGRMFF. The CDR3 coding sequence is TGTGCCAGCAGCCAAGCTGTGCAGGGCAGGATGTTTTTT.

This chain joins TRBV7-2 and TRBJ2-7, with 10 bases matching TRBD2. In germline, CDR1 is SGHTA, CDR2 FQGNSA. Unmatched junction bases numbered 12, after V lost 5 bases and J lost 2 bases. The CDR3 runs to 17 residues. This CDR3 reads CASSPHLAGVLTYEQYF. The CDR3 nucleotides read TGTGCCAGCAGCCCCCATCTAGCGGGAGTTCTTACCTACGAGCAGTACTTC.